Presented here are 18 T cell receptor beta chains from one specimen sequenced in a study of blood T cells in healthy people across ages. Then a second PCR, running about 6 to 12 cycles, was carried out with a sample-barcoded 5' primer and a J-beta primer mix. TCRdb processed the 5' RACE reads anew with MiXCR; each CDR3 protein has one entry. Of under 700,000 distinct CDR3 sequences detected, less than 25% appear once; the ten largest clones hold roughly 9.4%. These sequences were also reported in another study, on T cells of mothers and their children.

The source material was blood. The receptors originated from a boy between 5 and 17 years old in good health.

This clonotype was seen more than once but under ten times. The rearrangement links TRBV3-1 to TRBJ2-2; the D gene is possibly TRBD2 (5 bases). Germline CDR1 is LGHDT and CDR2 is YNNKEL (reference sequence). The V end lost 4 bases, the J end lost 3 bases, and 12 bases lay between the germline ends. This CDR3 is built from 15 residues. In DNA, the CDR3 is TGTGCCAGCAGCCCCCCGGAGGCATACACCGGGGAGCTGTTTTTT. Its translation is CASSPPEAYTGELFF.

This clonotype was found a few times. The V call is TRBV9, the J call TRBJ2-3; D might be TRBD1 or TRBD2, each matching 7 bases. The CDR3 spans 17 residues. The germline gives CDR1 SGDLS, CDR2 YYNGEE. V was cut by 4 bases and J by 2 bases, with 20 bases left in between. CDR3 in DNA: TGTGCCAGCAGCCCTATCAGGGGGGGCAGCTTCACAGATACGCAGTATTTT. This encodes CASSPIRGGSFTDTQYF.

The chain combines TRBV11-2 with TRBJ2-7; 7 nucleotides align to TRBD1. The germline V gene encodes CDR1 SGHAT and CDR2 FQNNGV. Germline trimming cut 4 bases from V and 7 bases from J; bases unmatched to any gene: 13. The CDR3 spans 15 residues. CDR3 coding DNA: TGTGCCAGCAGCTCCCCGGGGACAGCCGGTAAAGAGCAGTACTTC. Translation gives CASSSPGTAGKEQYF.

This clonotype was counted a few times. Possible read error: a much larger clone is one base away. The chain carries TRBV7-9 and TRBJ2-4; 7 bases agree with TRBD2. Per the germline V gene, CDR1 is SEHNR and CDR2 is FQNEAQ (reference sequence). CDR3 length: 15 residues. CDR3: CVSSLTESGRNIQYF. The CDR3 coding sequence is TGTGTCAGCAGTCTCACGGAGTCCGGGAGGAACATTCAGTACTTC.

The rearrangement uses TRBV7-6 and TRBJ2-3; TRBD2 aligns across 8 bases. Germline assignment: CDR1 SGHVS and CDR2 FNYEAQ. The ends lost 1 base at V and 2 bases at J; junction bases unmatched: 5. This CDR3 is 16 amino acids long. CDR3 sequence reads: CASSLVLADSTDTQYF. The DNA of the CDR3 is TGTGCCAGCAGCTTAGTACTAGCGGATTCCACAGATACGCAGTATTTT. Full variable domain (rest looked up from reference TRBV7-6 and TRBJ2-3): GAGVSQSPRYKVTKRGQDVALRCDPISGHVSLYWYRQALGQGPEFLTYFNYEAQQDKSGLPNDRFSAERPEGSISTLTIQRTEQRDSAMYRCASSLVLADSTDTQYFGPGTRLTVL.

Only a few counts were recorded for this clonotype. The rearrangement uses TRBV12-3 or TRBV12-4 and TRBJ1-3; no firm D call. With 6 bases removed from V and 0 bases from J, the gap between germline ends came to 12 bases. The CDR3 contains 15 residues. The DNA for the CDR3 is TGTGCCAGCAGAGCTGGTCCTAGCTCTGGAAACACCATATATTTT. Amino acid sequence: CASRAGPSSGNTIYF.

This clonotype was seen more than once but under ten times. The chain is built from TRBV15 and TRBJ2-7; TRBD2 is a possible D gene (6 bases). Germline assignment: CDR1 LNHNV and CDR2 YYDKDF (reference sequence). This CDR3 contains 15 residues. The V and J ends lost 7 bases and 7 bases respectively, with 23 bases between them. CDR3: CATTSGPGLHREQYF. The DNA of the CDR3 is TGTGCCACCACCTCTGGCCCGGGACTCCATCGGGAGCAGTACTTC.

Comment on this clonotype: Possible read error: a much larger clone is one base away. DNA of the CDR3: TGCGCCAGCAGCCAAGCCCGGGACAGGGGGCGAAGTAAGCTGTTCTTC. Protein: CASSQARDRGRSKLFF. This chain uses TRBV4-3 with TRBJ2-1, with 12 bases matching TRBD1. The V segment lost 1 base and the J segment 15 bases; nucleotides outside the gene matches: 13. In germline, CDR1 is LGHNA, CDR2 YSLEER. The CDR3 loop spans 16 amino acids.

There are a few counts of this clonotype. The chain links TRBV10-3 to TRBJ2-3; a possible D gene is TRBD1 (5 bases). Germline CDR1 and CDR2: ENHRY and SYGVKD. The CDR3 totals 16 residues. The V gene lost 3 bases and the J gene lost 0 bases, with 13 bases spanning the gap. This CDR3 reads CAISDYQGFSTDTQYF. The CDR3 nucleotides read TGTGCCATCAGTGACTATCAGGGCTTTAGCACAGATACGCAGTATTTT.

This clonotype has just a few counts. V is TRBV4-2 and J is TRBJ2-7; TRBD1 matches at 9 bases. This CDR3 spans 15 amino acids. Germline V gene sequence: CDR1 LGHNA, CDR2 YNFKEQ. V was clipped by 0 bases and J by 4 bases; unmatched bases: 4. CDR3 DNA sequence: TGTGCCAGCAGCCAAGATGGGACAGGGCGTTACGAGCAGTACTTC. This sequence encodes CASSQDGTGRYEQYF.

This chain joins TRBV6-7 and TRBJ2-7, with D perhaps TRBD1 or TRBD2 (5 bases each). TRBV6-7 is recorded as an ORF, its role being uncertain. The CDR3 is 17 residues long. V dropped 4 bases and J dropped 3 bases, with 22 bases sitting between them. The CDR3 here is CASSFPGGESAVYEQYF. The CDR3 DNA reads TGTGCCAGCAGTTTCCCTGGGGGTGAGAGCGCCGTCTACGAGCAGTACTTC.

Many counts were recorded for this clonotype. The V and J genes are TRBV11-2 and TRBJ2-7; D is undetermined. CDR1 is SGHAT, CDR2 FQNNGV, per germline. The CDR3 runs 15 residues. Trimming removed 1 base from V and 2 bases from J, with 12 bases in between. CDR3: CASSLALSTTYEQYF. CDR3 DNA: TGTGCCAGCAGCTTAGCCCTCTCCACGACCTACGAGCAGTACTTC.

The rearrangement links TRBV19 to TRBJ2-1; 9 positions match TRBD1. Trimming took 6 bases from V and 4 from J; bases not matched to a gene: 4. From germline, CDR1 is LNHDA and CDR2 SQIVND (reference sequence). This CDR3 spans 14 amino acids. This CDR3 is CASSQTGGYNEQFF. The CDR3, as DNA: TGTGCCAGTAGCCAGACAGGGGGGTACAATGAGCAGTTCTTC.

This clonotype came up once. Written as DNA, the CDR3 is TGTGCCAGCAGTAGACAGGGAAGGACGGTCCGTGAAAAACTGTTTTTT. This encodes CASSRQGRTVREKLFF. The chain is built from TRBV6-1 and TRBJ1-4; TRBD1 matches at 7 bases. Germline CDR1 reads MNHNS; CDR2 reads SASEGT. Losses at the gene ends were 5 bases for V and 7 bases for J; bases not matched to a gene: 13. This CDR3 has 16 residues.

The gene calls are TRBV5-1 and TRBJ2-5, with D perhaps given as TRBD1 or TRBD2 (5 bases each). Trimming removed 0 bases from V and 4 bases from J, with 13 bases in between. This CDR3 spans 15 amino acids. The germline CDR1 and CDR2 sequences are SGHRS and YFSETQ. The CDR3 here is CASSLEGRGGETQYF. As DNA, the CDR3 is TGCGCCAGCAGCTTGGAGGGGCGTGGGGGAGAGACCCAGTACTTC.

This clonotype was counted a few times. J is TRBJ1-6 and V is TRBV11-1; no clear D. The germline V gene has CDR1 SGHAT and CDR2 FQDESV (reference sequence). CDR3 length equals 15 residues. Trimming removed 5 bases from V and 7 bases from J, with 15 bases in between. This CDR3 is CASSRAQAQNSPLHF. In nucleotides, the CDR3 is TGTGCCAGCAGCCGGGCTCAGGCCCAAAATTCACCCCTCCACTTT.

The CDR3 region has the DNA TGCAGTGCTGTCGGGACAGGGGGTGATCAGCCCCAGCATTTT. This gives the protein CSAVGTGGDQPQHF. The chain combines TRBV20-1 with TRBJ1-5; 11 nucleotides align to TRBD1. Looked up from germline, CDR1 is DFQATT and CDR2 is SNEGSKA (reference sequence). This CDR3 is 14 amino acids long. J lost 5 bases, V lost 5 bases, and 5 bases had no gene match.

This clonotype was seen at least ten times. At one end the junction does not follow the germline gene, possibly because of a read error. The chain combines TRBV7-2 with TRBJ2-7; TRBD2 matches at 12 bases. CDR3 length: 15 residues. The germline gives CDR1 SGHTA, CDR2 FQGNSA. As DNA, the CDR3 is TGCGCCAGCAGCTTGGGACTAGCGGGTACCTACGAGCAGTACTTC. Translating gives CASSLGLAGTYEQYF.